Given below is one T cell receptor beta chain in context. Its cognate antigen is unknown. Translating the DNA gives a protein that differs from the TCRdb entry at residue 10; the protein shown here is that DNA translation. Gene names refer to mouse genes. The sequence runs out 3 residues before the end of the CDR3; the remainder is reconstructed from the germline J gene. Sequencing templates came from extracted RNA that was reverse transcribed into cDNA. Profiled with immunoSEQ multiplex PCR; TCRdb holds only in-frame clones, not every one. The sample was found to contain some 120,000 clones, and every one recurs. The CDR3 contains 13 residues. V gave up 1 base and J gave up 5 bases, with 6 bases separating them. Per germline, CDR1 GKSSPN and CDR2 SITVG. The sample belongs to a study of CD8+ T cells in alopecia areata. Study results and limitations: Elevated clonality characterized lesional scalp relative to normal scalp, particularly in alopecia totalis/universalis.

This chain uses TRBV31 with TRBJ1-6; a possible D gene is TRBD1 (5 bases). TRBJ1-6 belongs to the ORF category, with a function that is uncertain. This TCR derives from a C3H/HeJ mouse with alopecia areata. The MHC haplotype recorded for the strain is H2-k. The source material was lesional skin. The CDR3 DNA, read in part, is TGTGCCTGGAGTCCCAGGGATAATTCGCCC. It translates to CAWSPRDNSP. The full-length CDR3 reads as CAWSPRDNSPLYF.